This TCR beta chain was captured by sequencing in a study of T cell repertoires in cytomegalovirus infection. Overall study: Recently described HLA-C-restricted plus well-studied HLA-B-restricted CMV epitopes were used. An indication of both CMV infection and matching HLA type came from public TCR beta signatures.

On this clonotype: Its cognate antigen is unknown.

The CDR3 extends over 14 amino acids. Germline assignment: CDR1 ENHRY and CDR2 SYGVKD. The V gene lost 10 bases and the J gene lost 1 base, with 15 bases spanning the gap. General observations from the study: CMV carriers having the relevant HLA were flagged by cumulative public TCR beta family frequency. HLA-C-restricted CMV-specific TCR beta clonotypes prevailed in the ex vivo response.

TCRdb used MiXCR to reprocess the reads, holding one entry per CDR3 protein. The table has about 900,000 distinct CDR3 sequences, around a third seen once. Sequenced here: cultured CD8+ T cells from PBMCs, sampled from culture after CMV antigen stimulation. This sequence originates from a human donor in good health (CMV status not recorded). Some clones in this sample may be carry-over from other donors' samples. V and J are TRBV10-3 and TRBJ2-3, with D hard to call. For the CDR3, the DNA is TGTGCCACCCTAGTGCCGGATGGCACAGATACGCAGTATTTT. Protein: CATLVPDGTDTQYF.